A single sample gave rise to the 10 T cell receptor beta chains below, sequenced in a study of radiotherapy plus CTLA-4 blockade in lung cancer. Some clones are missing from TCRdb's copy, which holds only in-frame ones; the method was immunoSEQ multiplex PCR. This sample carries about 87,000 clones, more than 75% of them seen once, and the ten largest clones take approximately 15%. Sequenced here: peripheral blood, sampled from a patient treated with radiotherapy plus ipilimumab. These receptors were obtained from a human donor with non-small cell lung cancer that progressed on radiotherapy plus ipilimumab.

This clone was recorded only once. V gene TRBV18 combines with J gene TRBJ2-1, with D hard to call. This CDR3 spans 15 amino acids. V shed 5 bases and J shed 0 bases, with 11 bases lying between them. Germline lookup yields CDR1 KGHSH and CDR2 LQKENI. The CDR3 nucleotides read TGTGCCAGCTCATGGGTTGAACGCTCCTACAATGAGCAGTTCTTC. Its translation: CASSWVERSYNEQFF.

V gene TRBV4-3 combines with J gene TRBJ2-2; the D is unclear. Trimming took off 0 bases at V and 4 bases at J, with 9 bases between the two ends. The CDR3 runs 15 residues. In germline, CDR1 is LGHNA, CDR2 YSLEER. Written as DNA, the CDR3 is TGCGCCAGCAGCCAAGATAGGCTTAGCACCGGGGAGCTGTTTTTT. Translated, it gives CASSQDRLSTGELFF.

The gene calls are TRBV4-3 and TRBJ1-4; a weak D match, TRBD1 (5 bases). Germline loops: CDR1 LGHNA, CDR2 YSLEER. This CDR3 region has 15 residues. V gave up 3 bases and J gave up 0 bases, with 8 bases separating them. In DNA, the CDR3 is TGCGCCAGCAGCCAGTTGGGGGCAACTAATGAAAAACTGTTTTTT. Residues: CASSQLGATNEKLFF.

This chain joins TRBV29-1 and TRBJ2-3; D possibly corresponds to TRBD2 (7 bases). Germline loops: CDR1 SQVTM, CDR2 ANQGSEA. The CDR3 has 16 residues. V dropped 4 bases and J dropped 4 bases, with 21 bases sitting between them. In DNA, the CDR3 is TGCAGCGTTGCGGCCTACGGGGGAGGGGGAGCAGATACGCAGTATTTT. Translating gives CSVAAYGGGGADTQYF.

The CDR3 DNA reads as TGTGCCAGCTGGGACAGGGGATCTACCGGGGAGCTGTTTTTT. It specifies CASWDRGSTGELFF. The chain links TRBV27 to TRBJ2-2; 10 bases fit TRBD1. Germline CDR1 is MNHEY and CDR2 is SMNVEV (reference sequence). Losses at the gene ends were 8 bases for V and 5 bases for J; bases not matched to a gene: 5. The CDR3 is made up of 14 amino acids.

CDR3 coding DNA: TGTGCCAGCTCGCGAGATAGCAATCAGCCCCAGCATTTT. Translation gives CASSRDSNQPQHF. The rearrangement links TRBV18 to TRBJ1-5, with D uncertain. Germline CDR1 and CDR2: KGHSH and LQKENI. Trimming removed 6 bases from V and 0 bases from J, with 6 bases in between. This CDR3 comprises 13 residues. Full variable domain (outside the CDR3, taken from reference TRBV18 and TRBJ1-5): NAGVMQNPRHLVRRRGQEARLRCSPMKGHSHVYWYRQLPEEGLKFMVYLQKENIIDESGMPKERFSAEFPKEGPSILRIQQVVRGDSAAYFCASSRDSNQPQHFGDGTRLSIL.

The V gene is TRBV28, the J gene TRBJ2-4; 7 bases match TRBD1. Germline V gene data show CDR1 as MDHEN and CDR2 as SYDVKM. The trim removed 6 bases at V and 5 bases at J, leaving 4 bases unmatched. The CDR3 contains 13 residues. CDR3 in DNA: TGTGCCAGCAGGATTGGACAGGAAAACATTCAGTACTTC. Protein sequence: CASRIGQENIQYF.

This chain joins TRBV6-7 and TRBJ1-5, with TRBD1 matching 8 bases. TRBV6-7 is an open reading frame whose function is uncertain. The V and J ends lost 2 bases and 7 bases, in that order; junction bases with no gene match: 7. The CDR3 covers 15 residues. CDR3 coding DNA: TGTGCCAGCAGTTACCAGACAGGGGCTAGGCAGCCCCAGCATTTT. Amino acid sequence: CASSYQTGARQPQHF.

The chain recombines TRBV27 with TRBJ1-1, with 8 nucleotides matching TRBD1. This CDR3 region has 14 residues. The V and J ends lost 6 bases and 4 bases, in that order; junction bases with no gene match: 7. Germline V gene lookup returns CDR1 MNHEY and CDR2 SMNVEV (reference sequence). CDR3 protein: CASRTGVESTEAFF. CDR3 nucleotide sequence: TGTGCCAGCAGGACAGGGGTGGAGAGCACTGAAGCTTTCTTT.

Written as DNA, the CDR3 is TGTGCCAGCAGCTTAGTCTCCACCTCCTACGAGCAGTACTTC. Its protein is CASSLVSTSYEQYF. The J gene is TRBJ2-7, the V gene TRBV7-9; D uncertain. The CDR3 is made up of 14 amino acids. From germline, CDR1 is SEHNR and CDR2 FQNEAQ (reference sequence). Trimming shortened V by 1 base and J by 0 bases, and 7 bases separated the two germline ends. Full variable domain (remainder filled in from reference TRBV7-9 and TRBJ2-7): DTGVSQNPRHKITKRGQNVTFRCDPISEHNRLYWYRQTLGQGPEFLTYFQNEAQLEKSRLLSDRFSAERPKGSFSTLEIQRTEQGDSAMYLCASSLVSTSYEQYFGPGTRLTVT.